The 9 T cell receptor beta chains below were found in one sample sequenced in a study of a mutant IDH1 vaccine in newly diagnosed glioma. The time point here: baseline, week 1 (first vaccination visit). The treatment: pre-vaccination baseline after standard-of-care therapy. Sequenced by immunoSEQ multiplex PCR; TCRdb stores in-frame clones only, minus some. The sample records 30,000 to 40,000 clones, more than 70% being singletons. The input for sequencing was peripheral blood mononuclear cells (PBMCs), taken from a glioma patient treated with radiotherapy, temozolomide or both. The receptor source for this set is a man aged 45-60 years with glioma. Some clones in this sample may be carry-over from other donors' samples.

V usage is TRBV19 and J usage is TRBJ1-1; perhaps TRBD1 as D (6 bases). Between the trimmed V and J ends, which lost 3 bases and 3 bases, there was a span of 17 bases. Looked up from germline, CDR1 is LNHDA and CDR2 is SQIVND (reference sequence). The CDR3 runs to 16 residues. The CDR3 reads CASSIPTTGGHTEAFF. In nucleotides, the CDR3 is TGTGCCAGTAGTATCCCGACGACGGGGGGCCACACTGAAGCTTTCTTT.

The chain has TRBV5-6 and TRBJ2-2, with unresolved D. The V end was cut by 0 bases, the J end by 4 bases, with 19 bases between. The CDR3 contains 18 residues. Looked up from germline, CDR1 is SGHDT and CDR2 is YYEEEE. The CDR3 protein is CASSLERRRRPTTGELFF. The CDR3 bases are TGTGCCAGCAGCTTGGAACGGCGCCGGCGCCCAACCACCGGGGAGCTGTTTTTT. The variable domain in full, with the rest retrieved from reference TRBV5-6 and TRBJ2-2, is DAGVTQSPTHLIKTRGQQVTLRCSPKSGHDTVSWYQQALGQGPQFIFQYYEEEERQRGNFPDRFSGHQFPNYSSELNVNALLLGDSALYLCASSLERRRRPTTGELFFGEGSRLTVL.

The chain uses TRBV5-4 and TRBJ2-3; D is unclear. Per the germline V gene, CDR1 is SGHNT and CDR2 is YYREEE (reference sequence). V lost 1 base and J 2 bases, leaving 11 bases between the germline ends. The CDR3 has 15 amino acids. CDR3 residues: CASSLKGSSTDTQYF. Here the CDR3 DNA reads TGTGCCAGCAGCTTGAAAGGGTCGTCCACAGATACGCAGTATTTT.

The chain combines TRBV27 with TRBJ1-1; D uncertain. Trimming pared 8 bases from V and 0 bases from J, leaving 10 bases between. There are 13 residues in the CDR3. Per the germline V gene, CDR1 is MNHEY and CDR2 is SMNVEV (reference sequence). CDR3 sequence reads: CASQGFLNTEAFF. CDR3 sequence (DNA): TGTGCCAGCCAAGGGTTTTTGAACACTGAAGCTTTCTTT.

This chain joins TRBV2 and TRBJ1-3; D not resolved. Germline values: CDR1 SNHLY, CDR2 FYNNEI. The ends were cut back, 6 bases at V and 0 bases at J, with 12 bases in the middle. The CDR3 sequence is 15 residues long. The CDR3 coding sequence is TGTGCCAGCAGGAAGGCTGGCAACTCTGGAAACACCATATATTTT. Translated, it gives CASRKAGNSGNTIYF.

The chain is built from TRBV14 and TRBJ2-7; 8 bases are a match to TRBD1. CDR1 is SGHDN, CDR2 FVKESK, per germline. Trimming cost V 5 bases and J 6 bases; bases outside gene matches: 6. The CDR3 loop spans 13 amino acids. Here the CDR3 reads CASSGDRGFEQYF. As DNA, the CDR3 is TGTGCCAGCAGCGGAGACAGGGGTTTCGAGCAGTACTTC. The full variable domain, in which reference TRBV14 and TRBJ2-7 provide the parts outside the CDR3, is EAGVTQFPSHSVIEKGQTVTLRCDPISGHDNLYWYRRVMGKEIKFLLHFVKESKQDESGMPNNRFLAERTGGTYSTLKVQPAELEDSGVYFCASSGDRGFEQYFGPGTRLTVT.

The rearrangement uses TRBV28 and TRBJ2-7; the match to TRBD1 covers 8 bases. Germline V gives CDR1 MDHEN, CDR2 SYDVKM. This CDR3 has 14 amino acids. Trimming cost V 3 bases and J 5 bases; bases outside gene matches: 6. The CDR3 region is CASSLRTGSHEQYF. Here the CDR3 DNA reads TGTGCCAGCAGTTTGAGGACAGGGTCCCACGAGCAGTACTTC.

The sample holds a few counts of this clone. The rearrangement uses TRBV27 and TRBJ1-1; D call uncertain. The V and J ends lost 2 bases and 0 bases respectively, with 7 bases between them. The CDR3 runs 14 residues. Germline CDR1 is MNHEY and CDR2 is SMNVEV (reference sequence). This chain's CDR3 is CASSLTVMNTEAFF. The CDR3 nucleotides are TGTGCCAGCAGTTTAACGGTGATGAACACTGAAGCTTTCTTT.

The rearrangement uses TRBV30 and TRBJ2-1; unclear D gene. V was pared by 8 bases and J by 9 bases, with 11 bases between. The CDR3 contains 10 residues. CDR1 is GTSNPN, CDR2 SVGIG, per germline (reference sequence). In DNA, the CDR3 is TGTGCCGCCAACGTGGGTGAGCAGTTCTTC. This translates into CAANVGEQFF. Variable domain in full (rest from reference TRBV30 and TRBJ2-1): SQTIHQWPATLVQPVGSPLSLECTVEGTSNPNLYWYRQAAGRGLQLLFYSVGIGQISSEVPQNLSASRPQDRQFILSSKKLLLSDSGFYLCAANVGEQFFGPGTRLTVL.